This T cell receptor beta chain is from a study of shared clonotypes between healthy human individuals (dated by TCRdb to 2018 to 2021). In the study overall: A couple of women and three men aged 18 to 49 years were included in the cohort. For each donor, CD4 naive and CD4 memory were each given three plates, CD8 naive was given two plates, and CD8 memory was given one plate. To estimate repertoire size and how much clonotypes are shared between individuals, the study performed deep sequencing of blood TCR repertoires from roughly five healthy adults. Each donor's leukapheresis produced roughly between roughly 0.94 and 9.5 billion PBMCs. Different laboratories and diverse techniques were used to prepare libraries and sequence TCR repertoires, to increase sequencing depth and limit assay-specific biases.

Using the deep immunoSEQ assay, TCR CDR3 regions were amplified from genomic DNA by multiplex PCR. Extracted genomic DNA from each cell subset was spread evenly across all wells of several immunoSEQ 96-well plates, with each plate serving as a replicate. Each replicate PCR for sorted subsets received around 200 ng genomic DNA, equal to roughly 30,000 T cell genomes. Purified libraries were measured with a Qubit 3.0 fluorometer, size-checked on a Bioanalyzer 2100, and measured again with the KAPA Library Quantification kit. Every immunoSEQ 96-well plate was sequenced on a dedicated single-read 150-cycle Illumina NextSeq 550 flow cell. Per the source publication's procedure: Because the immunoSEQ output included only junctional sequences and no quality scores, the filtering could not be the same as the filtering used for full-length reads. To assign V/J genes and CDR3, sequences were annotated using PyIR, a Python wrapper for IgBLAST v1.9, with IMGT germline references. Reads were filtered out if the reads had weak V/J assignments (E-value above 1e-6), no CDR3, stop codons, out-of-frame junctions, or ambiguous translated residues. V3J clonotypes were defined as sequences sharing an identical inferred V gene, J gene, and CDR3 amino acid sequence. Percentage overlap between repertoires was computed as shared unique clonotypes divided by the size of the smaller repertoire. Richness of each repertoire was evaluated using RTK rarefaction, the Chao1 estimator, and Recon v2.1 estimates of unobserved clonotypes. Generation probabilities were computed with OLGA for all TCRbeta clonotypes obtained by the gDNA method from a handful of donors. TCRdb's version of the immuneACCESS table is confined to in-frame rearrangements and falls short of the full clone set. An unresolved V gene accounts for under half of the shortfall where checked; the remainder is of unknown origin. V, J and clone size were drawn from that table, and D and trimming were deduced from the DNA. Present in this sample are some 2,400,000 clones, roughly 95% of which were seen just once. Of the sample, 0.1% to 0.15% falls within the top ten clones.

The donors were healthy, HIV-negative adults who had no recently reported acute infections or vaccinations. Every donor was a Caucasian adult residing in Nashville, Tennessee, USA. Magnetic negative selection was used to enrich CD4+ T cells, after which naive cells were positively selected on CD45RA and the negative fraction became the memory subset. Blood was obtained by leukapheresis, after which PBMCs were separated by Ficoll-Histopaque density gradient centrifugation and cryopreserved in liquid nitrogen vapor phase. Purity and quantity of every magnetically sorted T cell population were checked by analytical flow cytometry. Genomic DNA was isolated from every sorted fraction and measured by UV absorbance on a Nanodrop 2000c. Overall results and qualifications from the work: Sampling was limited to blood, and TCR repertoires in tissue likely differ from TCR repertoires in blood. Across a handful of donors, around 5% of naive CD4, 3% to 3.5% of naive CD8, approximately 2.5% of memory CD4, and about 0.4% of memory CD8 clonotypes were shared. The small number of donors limited the genetic and exposure-history diversity represented. Clonotypes shared by all four sorted-subset donors showed higher generation probabilities than non-shared clonotypes. Pairwise subsampling led to the expectation that sequencing depth would affect the degree of clonotype sharing among donors. Larger estimated clonotype richness was generally found for naive subsets than for memory subsets. Incomplete sequencing was indicated by rarefaction of sorted-subset datasets, despite the large sequencing depth.

The junction shows trimming of 1 base on V and 4 bases on J, and the gene matches do not reach 3 bases of it. Taken from cysteine to phenylalanine, the CDR3 has 14 residues. Left in the record is the CDR3 DNA by itself, 42 bases read in frame from the first base. CDR1 SNHLY and CDR2 FYNNEI were looked up in the germline V gene. Comments on this clone: Its antigen is unknown. One base away there is no much larger clone; base qualities are not given.

The sample consisted of naive CD4+ T cells sorted from blood. The sample's cell subset or site label, in plain terms: CD45RA+ positively selected. This TCR came from a man between 18 and 35 years old in good health. The V gene is TRBV2 and the J gene is TRBJ1-1, and TRBD1 aligns with 7 junction nucleotides. The CDR3 region: CASSEEGAGTEAFF. The sequenced DNA: TGTGCCAGCAGTGAAGAGGGGGCAGGCACTGAAGCTTTCTTT.